This entry lists 22 T cell receptor beta chains sequenced from one sample in a study of blood T cell repertoires in COVID-19. This table comes from immunoSEQ multiplex PCR, and its TCRdb copy is limited to in-frame clones, with some not included. The sample holds 150,000 to 200,000 clones; 85% are singletons and the top ten take less than 3.5%. The sample was peripheral blood. The receptor source for this set is a human donor with acute or convalescent COVID-19. The donor label of this sample is uncertain.

The chain has TRBV9 and TRBJ1-5; a weak D match, TRBD1 (5 bases). Looked up from germline, CDR1 is SGDLS and CDR2 is YYNGEE. There are 16 residues in the CDR3. The V gene lost 4 bases and the J gene lost 1 base, with 15 bases spanning the gap. CDR3 nucleotide sequence: TGTGCCAGCAGCCCCTCGACTCGACAGAGCAATCAGCCCCAGCATTTT. This sequence encodes CASSPSTRQSNQPQHF.

This chain uses TRBV14 with TRBJ2-5; 11 nucleotides line up with TRBD2. The CDR3 spans 16 residues. The trim removed 4 bases at V and 5 bases at J, leaving 9 bases unmatched. Per germline, CDR1 SGHDN and CDR2 FVKESK. The CDR3: CASSLRLAGTLETQYF. The CDR3 coding sequence is TGTGCCAGCAGCCTCCGACTAGCGGGGACCCTGGAGACCCAGTACTTC.

V gene TRBV5-1 combines with J gene TRBJ1-6, with 8 bases identical to TRBD1. V shed 3 bases and J 7 bases; nucleotides not matched to a gene: 6. There are 15 residues in the CDR3. The germline CDR1 and CDR2 sequences are SGHRS and YFSETQ. The CDR3 loop is CASSSSGQGNSPLHF. In DNA, the CDR3 is TGCGCCAGCAGCTCATCCGGACAGGGCAATTCACCCCTCCACTTT.

This clone occurred a few times. The CDR3 protein is CASSPRGGSGEAFF. CDR3 nucleotide sequence: TGTGCCAGCAGTCCCCGTGGAGGGTCAGGTGAAGCTTTCTTT. The genes are TRBV6-5 and TRBJ1-1; no reliable D call. Germline V CDR1 and CDR2: MNHEY, SVGAGI. The CDR3 runs 14 residues. Trimming removed 5 bases at V and 7 bases at J, with 17 bases between.

This clone was recorded a few times. This rearrangement joins TRBV5-1 to TRBJ1-2; 9 bases match TRBD1. V dropped 4 bases and J dropped 8; count of bases not matched to a gene: 12. The germline V gene encodes CDR1 SGHRS and CDR2 YFSETQ. This CDR3 is 15 amino acids long. The CDR3 region has the DNA TGCGCCAGCAGCGAAACACAGGGGGCGGGGAGAGGCTACACCTTC. Protein product: CASSETQGAGRGYTF.

V usage is TRBV2 and J usage is TRBJ1-1, with 7 bases fitting TRBD1. The CDR3 is 14 residues long. V was clipped by 5 bases and J by 3 bases; unmatched bases: 6. Germline values: CDR1 SNHLY, CDR2 FYNNEI. This CDR3 is CASSLTGTYTEAFF. The CDR3 DNA reads as TGTGCCAGCAGTTTGACAGGGACGTACACTGAAGCTTTCTTT.

J is TRBJ2-5 and V is TRBV11-2; D is possibly TRBD1 (5 bases). V was shortened by 5 bases and J by 4 bases, with 14 bases between the two germline ends. The CDR3 is 14 residues long. In germline, CDR1 is SGHAT, CDR2 FQNNGV. CDR3 sequence reads: CASSHFQGRETQYF. The CDR3 region has the DNA TGTGCCAGCAGCCATTTCCAGGGAAGAGAGACCCAGTACTTC.

The chain has TRBV2 and TRBJ1-1; TRBD1 aligns across 9 bases. The germline V gene has CDR1 SNHLY and CDR2 FYNNEI. CDR3 length: 12 amino acids. V was clipped by 7 bases and J by 7 bases; unmatched bases: 4. The CDR3 loop reads CASTLDRGEAFF. DNA for the CDR3: TGTGCCAGCACCCTGGACAGGGGTGAAGCTTTCTTT.

The sample holds a few counts of this clone. The J gene is TRBJ2-7, the V gene TRBV5-1; D may be TRBD1 (5 bases). Germline V CDR1 and CDR2: SGHRS, YFSETQ. Trimming stripped 6 bases from V and 0 bases from J, with 13 bases between. The CDR3 loop spans 14 amino acids. CDR3 amino acids: CASKVQASSYEQYF. The CDR3 bases are TGCGCCAGCAAGGTACAGGCCAGCTCCTACGAGCAGTACTTC.

This rearrangement joins TRBV27 to TRBJ1-5; D unclear. CDR1 and CDR2 (germline): MNHEY, SMNVEV (reference sequence). This CDR3 comprises 15 residues. Trimming removed 3 bases at V and 2 bases at J, with 11 bases between. The CDR3 DNA is TGTGCCAGCAGTTTTGAGGGATTAGGCAATCAGCCCCAGCATTTT. Amino acids: CASSFEGLGNQPQHF.

The chain carries TRBV5-8 and TRBJ1-1; no clear D gene. In germline, CDR1 is SGHTS, CDR2 YDEGEE. V was cut by 5 bases and J by 10 bases, with 12 bases left in between. This CDR3 is built from 11 residues. In DNA form, the CDR3 reads TGTGCCAGCAGGAATAGTTATAGAGCTTTCTTT. Translating it yields CASRNSYRAFF.

This sequence joins TRBV11-2 and TRBJ1-4, with TRBD1 identical over 10 bases. The CDR3 is 14 amino acids. Trimming removed 6 bases from V and 7 bases from J; junction bases left unmatched: 5. CDR1 is SGHAT and CDR2 is FQNNGV in the germline V gene. This chain's CDR3 is CASSPGTGVEKLFF. The CDR3 bases are TGTGCCAGCAGTCCCGGGACAGGGGTTGAAAAACTGTTTTTT.

The chain links TRBV29-1 to TRBJ1-1, with D possibly TRBD1 on 5 matching bases. Germline V gene data show CDR1 as SQVTM and CDR2 as ANQGSEA. V lost 7 bases, J lost 0 bases, and 12 bases lay in between. The CDR3 is 13 amino acids. CDR3 protein: CSALGPMNTEAFF. CDR3 nucleotides: TGCAGCGCACTGGGGCCAATGAACACTGAAGCTTTCTTT.

This clone appeared once. The V call is TRBV9, the J call TRBJ2-2; 8 positions match TRBD1. The germline CDR1 and CDR2 sequences are SGDLS and YYNGEE. Trimming removed 2 bases from V and 3 bases from J; junction bases left unmatched: 9. The CDR3 is 17 residues long. The chain's CDR3 is CASSVSFGTGDTGELFF. CDR3 in DNA: TGTGCCAGCAGCGTCTCGTTTGGGACAGGCGACACCGGGGAGCTGTTTTTT.

The genes are TRBV27 and TRBJ1-1; 9 nucleotides match TRBD1. Germline V gene data show CDR1 as MNHEY and CDR2 as SMNVEV (reference sequence). Trimming at V came to 1 base and at J to 1 base, leaving 7 bases not matched to a gene. CDR3 size: 17 residues. The DNA for the CDR3 is TGTGCCAGCAGTTTATTCGGGACAGGGCGGTGGAACACTGAAGCTTTCTTT. This encodes CASSLFGTGRWNTEAFF.

The genes are TRBV7-6 and TRBJ2-1, with a possible D match to TRBD1 (6 bases). V shed 2 bases and J shed 0 bases, with 11 bases lying between them. Germline V gives CDR1 SGHVS, CDR2 FNYEAQ. The CDR3 has 16 residues. CDR3: CASSLYGGSSYNEQFF. CDR3 in DNA: TGTGCCAGCAGCTTATATGGGGGCAGCTCCTACAATGAGCAGTTCTTC.

The chain uses TRBV4-2 and TRBJ1-1, with D possibly TRBD1 on 5 matching bases. Trimming removed 0 bases from V and 7 bases from J, with 6 bases in between. There are 12 residues in the CDR3. The V gene's germline CDR1 is LGHNA and CDR2 YNFKEQ. In DNA form, the CDR3 reads TGTGCCAGCAGCCAAGAGACAGATGAAGCTTTCTTT. Translated, it gives CASSQETDEAFF.

This sequence joins TRBV19 and TRBJ1-2; D unclear. Germline CDR1 LNHDA, CDR2 SQIVND (reference sequence). The CDR3 consists of 14 residues. Trimming cost V 8 bases and J 0 bases, with 13 bases left between them. The CDR3 DNA sequence: TGTGCCAGTGGGTACGACTTTACTAACTATGGCTACACCTTC. Translation gives CASGYDFTNYGYTF. The entire variable domain, with the rest obtained from reference TRBV19 and TRBJ1-2, is as follows: DGGITQSPKYLFRKEGQNVTLSCEQNLNHDAMYWYRQDPGQGLRLIYYSQIVNDFQKGDIAEGYSVSREKKESFPLTVTSAQKNPTAFYLCASGYDFTNYGYTFGSGTRLTVV.

V usage is TRBV30 and J usage is TRBJ1-5, with TRBD1 matching 10 bases. Losses at the gene ends were 3 bases for V and 3 bases for J; bases not matched to a gene: 5. This CDR3 has 15 amino acids. Germline assignment: CDR1 GTSNPN and CDR2 SVGIG (reference sequence). CDR3 nucleotide sequence: TGTGCCTGGAGCCGGACAGGGGGTTTCAATCAGCCCCAGCATTTT. Its translation: CAWSRTGGFNQPQHF. Full variable domain (outside the CDR3, taken from reference TRBV30 and TRBJ1-5): SQTIHQWPATLVQPVGSPLSLECTVEGTSNPNLYWYRQAAGRGLQLLFYSVGIGQISSEVPQNLSASRPQDRQFILSSKKLLLSDSGFYLCAWSRTGGFNQPQHFGDGTRLSIL.

The chain joins TRBV7-9 to TRBJ2-7; D unclear. The CDR3 spans 14 residues. Trimming pared 1 base from V and 0 bases from J, leaving 7 bases between. The germline V gene encodes CDR1 SEHNR and CDR2 FQNEAQ (reference sequence). CDR3 in DNA: TGTGCCAGCAGCTTAGGCGGAGCCTCCTACGAGCAGTACTTC. Translation: CASSLGGASYEQYF. The full variable domain, rest sourced from reference TRBV7-9 and TRBJ2-7, is DTGVSQNPRHKITKRGQNVTFRCDPISEHNRLYWYRQTLGQGPEFLTYFQNEAQLEKSRLLSDRFSAERPKGSFSTLEIQRTEQGDSAMYLCASSLGGASYEQYFGPGTRLTVT.

V and J are TRBV5-5 and TRBJ1-2; possible D gene TRBD1, 6 bases. With 2 bases removed from V and 6 bases from J, the gap between germline ends came to 26 bases. The CDR3 is 18 amino acids. CDR1 and CDR2 (germline): SGHKS, YYEKEE (reference sequence). The CDR3 here is CASSLGPLRGGIRDGYTF. CDR3 DNA: TGTGCCAGCAGCTTAGGTCCGCTCCGCGGGGGCATCAGGGATGGCTACACCTTC.

The gene calls are TRBV18 and TRBJ1-2, with D unclear. From germline, CDR1 is KGHSH and CDR2 LQKENI. V was pared by 2 bases and J by 2 bases, with 9 bases between. The CDR3 loop spans 14 amino acids. The CDR3 is CASSPRRLNYGYTF. CDR3 coding DNA: TGTGCCAGCTCACCAAGGCGGCTAAACTATGGCTACACCTTC.